The 25 T cell receptor beta chains in this list originate from one sample, sequenced in a study of blood T cell repertoires in COVID-19. The data were produced by immunoSEQ multiplex PCR, yet TCRdb's version contains in-frame clones alone and is incomplete. The table lists some 270,000 clones, 86% of them singletons. Sequences were obtained from peripheral blood. These receptors were collected from a woman aged 55-70 years who had recovered from COVID-19.

The chain joins TRBV2 to TRBJ2-2; D might be TRBD1 (6 bases). Per germline, CDR1 SNHLY and CDR2 FYNNEI. This CDR3 spans 14 amino acids. V lost 6 bases and J 4 bases, leaving 12 bases between the germline ends. This CDR3 is CASRPGAVTGELFF. CDR3 in DNA: TGTGCCAGCAGGCCAGGGGCCGTCACCGGGGAGCTGTTTTTT.

A remark on this clone: Distinct nucleotide sequences in the sample also encode this CDR3. The chain couples TRBV5-1 to TRBJ2-5, with 7 nucleotides matching TRBD2. The CDR3 extends over 15 amino acids. Germline V gene data show CDR1 as SGHRS and CDR2 as YFSETQ. With V trimmed by 0 bases and J by 2 bases, 4 bases remained unmatched. CDR3 protein: CASSLVASGQETQYF. The CDR3 nucleotides read TGCGCCAGCAGCTTGGTGGCTAGCGGACAAGAGACCCAGTACTTC.

The chain links TRBV10-3 to TRBJ2-7, with TRBD2 matching 7 bases. V shed 10 bases and J 3 bases; nucleotides not matched to a gene: 9. Per the germline V gene, CDR1 is ENHRY and CDR2 is SYGVKD. CDR3 length: 13 residues. CDR3 DNA: TGTGCCAGCGTCGGGACGGGAGGCTACGAGCAGTACTTC. Translating it yields CASVGTGGYEQYF.

This chain uses TRBV15 with TRBJ1-4; D unclear. From germline, CDR1 is LNHNV and CDR2 YYDKDF (reference sequence). This CDR3 spans 16 amino acids. Trimming took off 3 bases at V and 0 bases at J, with 11 bases between the two ends. CDR3 amino acids: CATSRSRSATNEKLFF. DNA for the CDR3: TGTGCCACCAGCAGGTCTCGGTCTGCAACTAATGAAAAACTGTTTTTT.

The gene calls are TRBV5-8 and TRBJ1-2; 7 positions agree with TRBD1. The V and J ends lost 4 bases and 4 bases, in that order; junction bases with no gene match: 4. The length of the CDR3 is 13 residues. Germline assignment: CDR1 SGHTS and CDR2 YDEGEE. CDR3 coding DNA: TGTGCCAGCAGCCACCGGGACAGCTATGGCTACACCTTC. Its protein is CASSHRDSYGYTF.

The chain uses TRBV6-1 and TRBJ2-2, with D perhaps matching TRBD2 (5 bases). V gave up 9 bases and J gave up 8 bases, with 22 bases separating them. The CDR3 is 15 residues long. Germline loops: CDR1 MNHNS, CDR2 SASEGT. In DNA form, the CDR3 reads TGTGCCAGGCCCCCCAGCAGACCTAGGAGGGGGGAGCTGTTTTTT. Translated: CARPPSRPRRGELFF.

The genes are TRBV5-1 and TRBJ1-6; TRBD1 matches 9 bases. Germline V CDR1 and CDR2: SGHRS, YFSETQ. V was clipped by 4 bases and J by 7 bases; unmatched bases: 6. This CDR3 has 15 amino acids. CDR3: CASSEQGAQNSPLHF. In DNA, the CDR3 is TGCGCCAGCAGCGAACAGGGGGCGCAGAATTCACCCCTCCACTTT.

The chain employs TRBV29-1 and TRBJ1-1; no definite D call. Trimming took 6 bases from V and 4 from J, leaving 12 bases between them. The germline V gene has CDR1 SQVTM and CDR2 ANQGSEA. The CDR3 spans 12 residues. CDR3 nucleotide sequence: TGCAGCGTCTCCCGCGACTTCACTGAAGCTTTCTTT. As protein: CSVSRDFTEAFF.

This clone was counted at least ten times. The V gene is TRBV18, the J gene TRBJ1-5; TRBD1 aligns across 9 bases. CDR1 and CDR2 from the germline V gene are KGHSH and LQKENI. The CDR3 extends over 13 amino acids. Trimming removed 8 bases from V and 4 bases from J; junction bases left unmatched: 3. The CDR3 DNA reads TGTGCCAGCCATGGACAGGGGAATCAGCCCCAGCATTTT. Protein: CASHGQGNQPQHF.

The chain uses TRBV2 and TRBJ1-1; TRBD1 is a possible D gene (5 bases). CDR3 length equals 18 residues. CDR1 and CDR2 from the germline V gene are SNHLY and FYNNEI. The V end was cut by 7 bases, the J end by 1 base, with 25 bases between. CDR3 in DNA: TGTGCCAGCACCGACCGAGCGCCAGGGCAGGCCGGGAACACTGAAGCTTTCTTT. Protein: CASTDRAPGQAGNTEAFF.

The chain joins TRBV7-9 to TRBJ2-2; maybe TRBD1 (5 bases). Germline CDR1 is SEHNR and CDR2 is FQNEAQ (reference sequence). V was shortened by 3 bases and J by 1 base, with 9 bases between the two germline ends. The CDR3 runs to 15 residues. The CDR3 reads CASSFTDRNTGELFF. The CDR3 nucleotides read TGTGCCAGCAGCTTTACCGACAGGAACACCGGGGAGCTGTTTTTT.

The V gene is TRBV12-3 or TRBV12-4, the J gene TRBJ2-5; D is uncertain. Trimming stripped 2 bases from V and 6 bases from J, with 7 bases between. This CDR3 has 12 amino acids. The CDR3 region has the DNA TGTGCCAGCAGTTTACTAGTCCAGACCCAGTACTTC. Amino acid sequence: CASSLLVQTQYF.

The chain carries TRBV6-2 or TRBV6-3 and TRBJ2-3; a possible D gene is TRBD2 (6 bases). CDR1 is MNHEY and CDR2 is SVGEGT in the germline V gene. This CDR3 is 16 amino acids long. V was shortened by 5 bases and J by 6 bases, with 21 bases between the two germline ends. DNA for the CDR3: TGTGCCAGCAGTGGCCGTAGCGGTACTCTTGGGGATACGCAGTATTTT. It specifies CASSGRSGTLGDTQYF.

V and J are TRBV9 and TRBJ1-3; the match to TRBD1 covers 11 bases. With 4 bases clipped from V and 2 bases from J, the junction kept 8 bases outside the gene matches. The CDR3 runs to 17 residues. In germline, CDR1 is SGDLS, CDR2 YYNGEE. CDR3 in amino acids: CASSKTGQGVPGNTIYF. Here the CDR3 DNA reads TGTGCCAGCAGCAAAACGGGACAGGGGGTTCCTGGAAACACCATATATTTT.

The CDR3 region is CASSSLAGGNNEQFF. CDR3 DNA sequence: TGTGCCAGCAGCTCCCTAGCGGGGGGAAACAATGAGCAGTTCTTC. The chain combines TRBV7-3 with TRBJ2-1; TRBD2 agrees at 11 bases. Germline CDR1 is SGHTA and CDR2 is FQGTGA. V was clipped by 4 bases and J by 5 bases; unmatched bases: 4. The CDR3 totals 15 residues.

The chain uses TRBV24-1 and TRBJ1-2; D might be TRBD1 (6 bases). CDR3 length: 11 amino acids. V was cut by 7 bases and J by 4 bases, with 6 bases left in between. Germline lookup yields CDR1 KGHDR and CDR2 SFDVKD. The CDR3 protein is CATRDSYGYTF. The CDR3 DNA reads TGTGCCACCAGGGACAGCTATGGCTACACCTTC.

This sequence joins TRBV5-1 and TRBJ2-7; 11 nucleotides agree with TRBD1. With V trimmed by 3 bases and J by 5 bases, 1 base remained unmatched. The CDR3 has 13 amino acids. Germline CDR1 SGHRS, CDR2 YFSETQ. This CDR3 is CASSWTGGDEQYF. The CDR3 region has the DNA TGCGCCAGCAGCTGGACAGGGGGCGACGAGCAGTACTTC.

Concerning this clone: The same CDR3 also results from other DNA sequences found in this sample. The V and J genes are TRBV5-1 and TRBJ2-5, with 7 bases aligning to TRBD1. There are 14 residues in the CDR3. The germline gives CDR1 SGHRS, CDR2 YFSETQ. The junction had 3 bases not matched to a gene; V was cut back by 4 bases and J by 0 bases. CDR3 nucleotide sequence: TGCGCCAGCAGCCTAGGACAGGACCAAGAGACCCAGTACTTC. It specifies CASSLGQDQETQYF.

The rearrangement uses TRBV7-8 and TRBJ2-1, with no clear D. V shed 5 bases and J shed 3 bases, with 17 bases lying between them. This CDR3 region has 16 residues. Germline lookup yields CDR1 SGHVS and CDR2 FQNEAQ. This CDR3 is CASSLERQLLYNEQFF. The DNA of the CDR3 is TGTGCCAGCAGCCTAGAGAGGCAGCTCCTCTACAATGAGCAGTTCTTC.

This clone has just one count. The rearrangement uses TRBV3-1 (or the pseudogene TRBV3-2) and TRBJ2-1, with D perhaps TRBD1 (5 bases). The V and J ends lost 1 base and 0 bases respectively, with 7 bases between them. The CDR3 is 15 residues long. From germline, CDR1 is LGHDT and CDR2 YNNKEL (reference sequence). The CDR3 region is CASSQVRGSYNEQFF. The CDR3 DNA sequence: TGTGCCAGCAGCCAAGTAAGGGGCTCCTACAATGAGCAGTTCTTC.

V and J are TRBV28 and TRBJ1-6; 10 nucleotides agree with TRBD1. Germline-derived CDR1 and CDR2 are MDHEN and SYDVKM. This CDR3 spans 15 amino acids. V was clipped by 6 bases and J by 6 bases; unmatched bases: 5. The CDR3 sequence is CASSRQGALNSPLHF. DNA of the CDR3: TGTGCCAGCAGCCGACAGGGGGCCCTTAATTCACCCCTCCACTTT. The whole variable domain, remainder taken from reference TRBV28 and TRBJ1-6, is DVKVTQSSRYLVKRTGEKVFLECVQDMDHENMFWYRQDPGLGLRLIYFSYDVKMKEKGDIPEGYSVSREKKERFSLILESASTNQTSMYLCASSRQGALNSPLHFGNGTRLTVT.

This chain links TRBV5-1 with TRBJ2-5, with a weak D call TRBD2 (5 bases). The V and J ends lost 4 bases and 4 bases respectively, with 17 bases between them. This CDR3 has 15 residues. In germline, CDR1 is SGHRS, CDR2 YFSETQ. CDR3 DNA: TGCGCCAGCAGCGCATACCCGGGGTTTCGAGAGACCCAGTACTTC. Protein product: CASSAYPGFRETQYF. Full variable domain (rest looked up from reference TRBV5-1 and TRBJ2-5): KAGVTQTPRYLIKTRGQQVTLSCSPISGHRSVSWYQQTPGQGLQFLFEYFSETQRNKGNFPGRFSGRQFSNSRSEMNVSTLELGDSALYLCASSAYPGFRETQYFGPGTRLLVL.

The chain links TRBV12-3 or TRBV12-4 to TRBJ2-3; D remains unclear. Trimming removed 6 bases from V and 6 bases from J, with 10 bases in between. The CDR3 spans 12 residues. The CDR3 loop is CASSPDGDTQYF. In DNA form, the CDR3 reads TGTGCCAGCAGCCCCGACGGGGATACGCAGTATTTT.

The chain links TRBV10-1 to TRBJ2-3; 8 nucleotides align to TRBD1. Per germline, CDR1 WNHNN and CDR2 SYGVQD (reference sequence). This CDR3 comprises 14 residues. The J segment lost 10 bases and the V segment lost 7 bases, leaving 13 bases of the junction unmatched. This CDR3 is CASTLRTGQVAQYF. In DNA form, the CDR3 reads TGCGCCAGCACCCTAAGGACAGGGCAAGTTGCGCAGTATTTT.

This clone came up once. The genes are TRBV4-2 and TRBJ1-4; D gene ambiguous. Looked up from germline, CDR1 is LGHNA and CDR2 is YNFKEQ. V lost 0 bases to trimming and J lost 4 bases, with 9 bases between them. CDR3 length: 15 amino acids. The CDR3 reads CASSQDGNGNEKLFF. The CDR3 coding sequence is TGTGCCAGCAGCCAAGATGGTAACGGTAATGAAAAACTGTTTTTT.